These 32 T cell receptor beta chains were sequenced from one sample in a study of OX40 agonist ivuxolimab in advanced cancers. Sequenced by immunoSEQ multiplex PCR; TCRdb stores in-frame clones only, minus some. The sample consists of some 85,000 clones, about 89% of them appearing once. This sample comprised CD4+ or CD8+ T cells sorted from blood, obtained in a trial of the OX40 agonist ivuxolimab. Every receptor here comes from an adult with an advanced solid tumor such as melanoma, head and neck, liver or kidney cancer.

The V gene is TRBV28, the J gene TRBJ1-1, with 8 bases matching TRBD1. Per germline, CDR1 MDHEN and CDR2 SYDVKM. The trim removed 6 bases at V and 5 bases at J, leaving 20 bases unmatched. CDR3 length: 18 residues. The CDR3 nucleotides are TGTGCCAGCAGCCCTCCCCCCGGGGGCAGGGGGCGTTGGACTGAAGCTTTCTTT. The encoded protein is CASSPPPGGRGRWTEAFF.

This rearrangement joins TRBV19 to TRBJ1-1, with D perhaps TRBD1 (6 bases). CDR3 size: 14 residues. V lost 3 bases and J lost 0, with 8 bases in between. Germline lookup yields CDR1 LNHDA and CDR2 SQIVND (reference sequence). The CDR3 DNA reads as TGTGCCAGTAGTATGGGACAAATGAACACTGAAGCTTTCTTT. It is translated as CASSMGQMNTEAFF.

On this clone: Its ends do not fully match the called genes, so a read error is possible. J is TRBJ2-7 and V is TRBV30; the D is unclear. In germline, CDR1 is GTSNPN, CDR2 SVGIG (reference sequence). The CDR3 loop spans 11 amino acids. In nucleotides, the CDR3 is TGTGCCTGGAGTGTAGGAGTGACAAGGAACTTC. Its protein product is CAWSVGVTRNF. Filled out from reference TRBV30 and TRBJ2-7, the complete variable domain reads SQTIHQWPATLVQPVGSPLSLECTVEGTSNPNLYWYRQAAGRGLQLLFYSVGIGQISSEVPQNLSASRPQDRQFILSSKKLLLSDSGFYLCAWSVGVTRNFGPGTRLTVT.

The V call is TRBV27, the J call TRBJ2-1; 9 bases align to TRBD2. CDR3 length equals 14 residues. The germline V gene has CDR1 MNHEY and CDR2 SMNVEV (reference sequence). J gave up 7 bases and V 2 bases, and 3 bases lay outside the gene matches. The CDR3 DNA follows: TGTGCCAGCAGTTTAATTCTAGCGGGGAATGAGCAGTTCTTC. It translates to CASSLILAGNEQFF.

The chain recombines TRBV2 with TRBJ2-2, with D perhaps TRBD2 (6 bases). The V end was cut by 6 bases, the J end by 2 bases, with 13 bases between. CDR1 and CDR2 (germline): SNHLY, FYNNEI. This CDR3 region has 15 residues. CDR3 loop: CASSPGLINTGELFF. Written as DNA, the CDR3 is TGTGCCAGCAGCCCGGGACTCATTAACACCGGGGAGCTGTTTTTT.

The chain employs TRBV6-6 and TRBJ2-3; TRBD1 agrees at 10 bases. The V segment lost 6 bases and the J segment 3 bases; nucleotides outside the gene matches: 9. Germline V gene sequence: CDR1 MNHNY, CDR2 SVGAGI (reference sequence). The CDR3 length is 16 residues. The CDR3 sequence is CASRGGPGQGTDTQYF. CDR3 DNA: TGTGCCAGCAGAGGAGGTCCGGGACAGGGGACAGATACGCAGTATTTT.

The chain joins TRBV9 to TRBJ1-3; TRBD1 aligns across 8 bases. The V segment lost 5 bases and the J segment 1 base; nucleotides outside the gene matches: 11. Germline CDR1 and CDR2: SGDLS and YYNGEE. The CDR3 loop spans 17 amino acids. The CDR3 nucleotides read TGTGCCAGCAGGGGACCAGGGGGCGGCAATTCTGGAAACACCATATATTTT. Its translation is CASRGPGGGNSGNTIYF.

The chain uses TRBV18 and TRBJ1-5; D ambiguous. The ends were cut back, 6 bases at V and 0 bases at J, with 12 bases in the middle. Per germline, CDR1 KGHSH and CDR2 LQKENI. The CDR3 has 15 residues. CDR3 coding DNA: TGTGCCAGCTCTCCCCGGAGGGATAGCAATCAGCCCCAGCATTTT. It encodes CASSPRRDSNQPQHF. Together with reference TRBV18 and TRBJ1-5, the CDR3 gives the full variable domain: NAGVMQNPRHLVRRRGQEARLRCSPMKGHSHVYWYRQLPEEGLKFMVYLQKENIIDESGMPKERFSAEFPKEGPSILRIQQVVRGDSAAYFCASSPRRDSNQPQHFGDGTRLSIL.

This clone appeared a few times. The chain uses TRBV18 and TRBJ1-3; D not resolved. The germline V gene encodes CDR1 KGHSH and CDR2 LQKENI. V was clipped by 1 base and J by 0 bases, with 10 bases between them. The CDR3 loop spans 16 amino acids. CDR3 protein: CASSPQVPASGNTIYF. The CDR3 DNA reads as TGTGCCAGCTCACCACAGGTACCCGCCTCTGGAAACACCATATATTTT.

The J gene is TRBJ1-2, the V gene TRBV5-1; 9 bases agree with TRBD1. The CDR3 loop spans 14 amino acids. After removal of 0 bases from V and 4 bases from J, the junction contained 1 base not matched to a gene. Germline V gene sequence: CDR1 SGHRS, CDR2 YFSETQ. The CDR3 is CASSLGGQGYGYTF. In DNA, the CDR3 is TGCGCCAGCAGCTTGGGGGGACAGGGCTATGGCTACACCTTC. The entire variable domain, with the rest obtained from reference TRBV5-1 and TRBJ1-2, is as follows: KAGVTQTPRYLIKTRGQQVTLSCSPISGHRSVSWYQQTPGQGLQFLFEYFSETQRNKGNFPGRFSGRQFSNSRSEMNVSTLELGDSALYLCASSLGGQGYGYTFGSGTRLTVV.

This chain uses TRBV28 with TRBJ2-1, with D unresolved. Germline assignment: CDR1 MDHEN and CDR2 SYDVKM. This CDR3 comprises 15 residues. V was trimmed by 6 bases and J by 1 base, leaving 13 bases between them. The CDR3 sequence is CASSGPTPSYNEQFF. CDR3 nucleotide sequence: TGTGCCAGCAGCGGGCCTACCCCGTCCTACAATGAGCAGTTCTTC. Looking up the rest from reference TRBV28 and TRBJ2-1 gives the full variable domain: DVKVTQSSRYLVKRTGEKVFLECVQDMDHENMFWYRQDPGLGLRLIYFSYDVKMKEKGDIPEGYSVSREKKERFSLILESASTNQTSMYLCASSGPTPSYNEQFFGPGTRLTVL.

This chain connects TRBV6-6 to TRBJ2-7; weak D call: TRBD2 (6 bases). Germline V gene lookup returns CDR1 MNHNY and CDR2 SVGAGI (reference sequence). V gave up 0 bases and J gave up 3 bases, with 12 bases separating them. The CDR3 runs to 15 residues. CDR3 nucleotides: TGTGCCAGCAGTTACTCGGACGGGCGGGGCTACGAGCAGTACTTC. Translating gives CASSYSDGRGYEQYF.

The rearrangement links TRBV5-1 to TRBJ2-5; 8 bases align to TRBD2. V trimming: 5 bases; J trimming: 5 bases; junction bases outside the gene matches: 14. The CDR3 consists of 16 residues. Germline lookup yields CDR1 SGHRS and CDR2 YFSETQ. The CDR3 DNA reads TGCGCCAGCAGTTACCTACCAGCGGGAGACTCGGAGACCCAGTACTTC. It translates to CASSYLPAGDSETQYF.

This chain links TRBV18 with TRBJ2-3; the D gene is possibly TRBD2 (5 bases). Trimming cost V 0 bases and J 3 bases, with 10 bases left between them. Germline lookup yields CDR1 KGHSH and CDR2 LQKENI. The CDR3 totals 15 residues. For the CDR3, the DNA is TGTGCCAGCTCACCACCTTCACGGGATACAGATACGCAGTATTTT. This translates into CASSPPSRDTDTQYF.

This clone has just one count. This sequence joins TRBV7-2 and TRBJ1-6; D perhaps matches TRBD1 (6 bases). The CDR3 contains 17 residues. The V gene lost 5 bases and the J gene lost 3 bases, with 17 bases spanning the gap. Germline V CDR1 and CDR2: SGHTA, FQGNSA. The CDR3 region has the DNA TGTGCCAGCAGCCGCGACGGGACACAAATCTATAATTCACCCCTCCACTTT. It encodes CASSRDGTQIYNSPLHF.

The genes are TRBV23-1 and TRBJ2-7; no reliable D call. TRBV23-1 is known as an ORF, though its function is uncertain. The CDR3 is made up of 15 amino acids. The V end was cut by 0 bases, the J end by 5 bases, with 14 bases between. The CDR3 nucleotides are TGCGCCAGCAGTCAATCCCCGAACTACCCCAACGAGCAGTACTTC. Translated, it gives CASSQSPNYPNEQYF.

The rearrangement joins TRBV19 to TRBJ2-2, with D tentatively TRBD1 (5 bases). The CDR3 is 19 amino acids. Trimming took off 3 bases at V and 5 bases at J, with 25 bases between the two ends. The germline CDR1 and CDR2 sequences are LNHDA and SQIVND (reference sequence). The CDR3 here is CASSIPAARRGIGTGELFF. CDR3 bases: TGTGCCAGTAGTATCCCCGCGGCTAGAAGGGGTATAGGAACCGGGGAGCTGTTTTTT.

The chain couples TRBV6-7 to TRBJ2-5, with 11 bases aligning to TRBD2. TRBV6-7 is assigned to the ORF class and has an uncertain function. CDR3 length equals 17 residues. V lost 6 bases, J lost 4 bases, and 13 bases stayed unmatched. The CDR3 region is CASRRLAGRKRAETQYF. In nucleotides, the CDR3 is TGTGCCAGCAGGCGACTAGCGGGGCGAAAGCGGGCAGAGACCCAGTACTTC.

The V and J genes are TRBV5-6 and TRBJ1-2; 7 positions agree with TRBD1. This CDR3 has 13 residues. With V trimmed by 6 bases and J by 2 bases, 4 bases remained unmatched. Germline V gene lookup returns CDR1 SGHDT and CDR2 YYEEEE. The CDR3 loop reads CASTRGQNYGYTF. The CDR3 DNA reads as TGTGCCAGCACCCGGGGACAGAACTATGGCTACACCTTC.

A remark on this clone: One end of the junction is discordant with germline, which a read error may explain. V and J are TRBV7-7 and TRBJ2-3, with D perhaps TRBD2 (5 bases). CDR3 size: 13 residues. Looked up from germline, CDR1 is SSHAT and CDR2 is FNYEAQ (reference sequence). The DNA of the CDR3 is TGTGCTAGCAGCTTTGCTAGCCTAAATACGCAGTATTTT. Protein product: CASSFASLNTQYF.

V and J are TRBV10-1 and TRBJ2-7; 10 bases fit TRBD2. Germline V CDR1 and CDR2: WNHNN, SYGVQD (reference sequence). This CDR3 spans 15 amino acids. Unmatched junction bases numbered 7, after V lost 6 bases and J lost 2 bases. In DNA, the CDR3 is TGCGCCAGCAGCCCCCAAGCGGGAGGGGCCTACGAGCAGTACTTC. It specifies CASSPQAGGAYEQYF.

The chain combines TRBV27 with TRBJ2-7, with 7 bases fitting TRBD2. Germline loops: CDR1 MNHEY, CDR2 SMNVEV (reference sequence). J lost 3 bases, V lost 8 bases, and 13 bases had no gene match. The CDR3 is 15 residues long. CDR3 DNA sequence: TGTGCCAGCGGAAGACTAGGCGGGGGAATCTACGAGCAGTACTTC. Protein product: CASGRLGGGIYEQYF.

The CDR3 bases are TGTGCCAGCAGTCCTTACAGGGGGAAAGAGACCCAGTACTTC. Translation: CASSPYRGKETQYF. This rearrangement joins TRBV28 to TRBJ2-5; the match to TRBD1 covers 8 bases. Germline assignment: CDR1 MDHEN and CDR2 SYDVKM. Unmatched junction bases numbered 5, after V lost 5 bases and J lost 3 bases. The CDR3 covers 14 residues.

This sequence joins TRBV19 and TRBJ2-7; the match to TRBD1 covers 9 bases. The CDR3 loop spans 17 amino acids. The germline V gene has CDR1 LNHDA and CDR2 SQIVND (reference sequence). V gave up 3 bases and J gave up 4 bases; unmatched junction bases: 13. The CDR3 spells CASSITANRGRGYEQYF. CDR3 bases: TGTGCCAGTAGTATTACGGCGAACAGGGGGCGCGGGTACGAGCAGTACTTC.

This clone was picked up one time. This chain links TRBV5-8 with TRBJ1-3; D gene unclear. This CDR3 region has 14 residues. V was shortened by 2 bases and J by 4 bases, with 10 bases between the two germline ends. CDR1 is SGHTS and CDR2 is YDEGEE in the germline V gene. CDR3 sequence: CASSFVRGGNTIYF. The CDR3 DNA is TGTGCCAGCAGCTTTGTCAGAGGAGGAAACACCATATATTTT.

This chain connects TRBV30 to TRBJ2-3; 8 nucleotides agree with TRBD2. Per germline, CDR1 GTSNPN and CDR2 SVGIG (reference sequence). The CDR3 is 15 amino acids. The junction had 8 bases not matched to a gene; V was cut back by 4 bases and J by 2 bases. DNA for the CDR3: TGTGCCTGGACGGGGGGGGTAGTCCCCACAGATACGCAGTATTTT. This sequence encodes CAWTGGVVPTDTQYF.

The J gene is TRBJ2-7, the V gene TRBV19; TRBD2 agrees at 7 bases. Germline CDR1 and CDR2: LNHDA and SQIVND (reference sequence). V was clipped by 8 bases and J by 3 bases; unmatched bases: 10. CDR3 length: 14 residues. This chain's CDR3 is CASSLGAGVYEQYF. The CDR3 nucleotides are TGTGCCAGTTCGCTCGGTGCGGGAGTCTACGAGCAGTACTTC.

The genes are TRBV7-9 and TRBJ1-2; D is ambiguous. The CDR3 loop spans 19 amino acids. V was trimmed by 1 base and J by 3 bases, leaving 24 bases between them. Germline CDR1 is SEHNR and CDR2 is FQNEAQ (reference sequence). In DNA, the CDR3 is TGTGCCAGCAGCTTAGAGGTAAGGGCCTCGGAGAGGGTTTACTATGGCTACACCTTC. This translates into CASSLEVRASERVYYGYTF. Variable domain in full (rest from reference TRBV7-9 and TRBJ1-2): DTGVSQNPRHKITKRGQNVTFRCDPISEHNRLYWYRQTLGQGPEFLTYFQNEAQLEKSRLLSDRFSAERPKGSFSTLEIQRTEQGDSAMYLCASSLEVRASERVYYGYTFGSGTRLTVV.

The chain uses TRBV9 and TRBJ2-3; D possibly matches TRBD1 or TRBD2 (6 bases each). Looked up from germline, CDR1 is SGDLS and CDR2 is YYNGEE. The CDR3 is 16 residues long. The germline V and J ends were trimmed by 3 bases and 6 bases, with 20 bases remaining between them. Here the CDR3 DNA reads TGTGCCAGCAGCGCAACACGGGGGCGGCATGGGGATACGCAGTATTTT. Translating gives CASSATRGRHGDTQYF. The variable domain in full, completed from reference TRBV9 and TRBJ2-3, reads DSGVTQTPKHLITATGQRVTLRCSPRSGDLSVYWYQQSLDQGLQFLIQYYNGEERAKGNILERFSAQQFPDLHSELNLSSLELGDSALYFCASSATRGRHGDTQYFGPGTRLTVL.

CDR3 sequence reads: CASRDGNTDTQYF. CDR3 nucleotides: TGTGCCAGCCGGGACGGGAACACAGATACGCAGTATTTT. This chain links TRBV28 with TRBJ2-3; D may correspond to TRBD1 or TRBD2 (5 bases each). V gave up 8 bases and J gave up 2 bases, with 11 bases separating them. Germline CDR1 and CDR2: MDHEN and SYDVKM. This CDR3 contains 13 residues.

The chain links TRBV7-9 to TRBJ1-1; D is uncertain. Trimming shortened V by 2 bases and J by 4 bases, and 5 bases separated the two germline ends. The germline V gene has CDR1 SEHNR and CDR2 FQNEAQ (reference sequence). The CDR3 spans 12 residues. The CDR3 here is CASSLLGTEAFF. The DNA for the CDR3 is TGTGCCAGCAGCTTATTAGGCACTGAAGCTTTCTTT. The full variable domain, rest sourced from reference TRBV7-9 and TRBJ1-1, is DTGVSQNPRHKITKRGQNVTFRCDPISEHNRLYWYRQTLGQGPEFLTYFQNEAQLEKSRLLSDRFSAERPKGSFSTLEIQRTEQGDSAMYLCASSLLGTEAFFGQGTRLTVV.

The chain joins TRBV29-1 to TRBJ2-7; D possibly corresponds to TRBD1 (5 bases). Between the trimmed V and J ends, which lost 3 bases and 6 bases, there was a span of 15 bases. This CDR3 has 13 residues. From germline, CDR1 is SQVTM and CDR2 ANQGSEA. CDR3 region: CSVEQGTASEQYF. The DNA for the CDR3 is TGCAGCGTTGAGCAGGGAACAGCGTCCGAGCAGTACTTC.